The 27 T cell receptor beta chains listed next were all sequenced from one sample in a study of cytotoxic CD8 clonotypes in ibrutinib-treated CLL. Sequencing was performed with immunoSEQ multiplex PCR; in TCRdb, only in-frame clones are kept and a portion is missing. The repertoire consists of approximately 200,000 clones, with about 72% occurring once and the leading ten covering around 15%. Sequencing was performed on PBMCs, taken after 24 months of ibrutinib treatment. Receptor source: a human donor with chronic lymphocytic leukemia.

J is TRBJ2-7 and V is TRBV9; 8 nucleotides match TRBD2. The CDR3 has 15 amino acids. Trimming removed 0 bases from V and 8 bases from J; junction bases left unmatched: 10. Germline values: CDR1 SGDLS, CDR2 YYNGEE. In nucleotides, the CDR3 is TGTGCCAGCAGCGTAGGAGCGGGAGCTGGTAGGAAGCAGTACTTC. Its protein is CASSVGAGAGRKQYF.

The J gene is TRBJ1-3, the V gene TRBV9; a weak D match, TRBD1 (5 bases). Germline assignment: CDR1 SGDLS and CDR2 YYNGEE. Trimming cost V 1 base and J 0 bases, with 11 bases left between them. CDR3 length: 16 amino acids. This chain's CDR3 is CASSVYPGGSGNTIYF. As DNA, the CDR3 is TGTGCCAGCAGCGTATATCCGGGGGGCTCTGGAAACACCATATATTTT.

This sequence joins TRBV6-1 and TRBJ1-1; D call uncertain. V lost 6 bases to trimming and J lost 6 bases, with 5 bases between them. The CDR3 extends over 10 amino acids. CDR1 is MNHNS and CDR2 is SASEGT in the germline V gene. The CDR3 DNA sequence: TGTGCCAGCAGAGAGGCTGAAGCTTTCTTT. Translated: CASREAEAFF.

A single count supports this clone. This chain connects TRBV27 to TRBJ2-3, with 7 bases that match TRBD2. Trimming took 5 bases from V and 2 from J; bases not matched to a gene: 7. Germline values: CDR1 MNHEY, CDR2 SMNVEV (reference sequence). This CDR3 region has 15 residues. The CDR3 DNA reads TGTGCCAGCAGTCCCGGCGGGACTAACACAGATACGCAGTATTTT. It translates to CASSPGGTNTDTQYF.

This clone turned up a few times. V usage is TRBV29-1 and J usage is TRBJ1-4; no clear D gene. Looked up from germline, CDR1 is SQVTM and CDR2 is ANQGSEA. V was pared by 5 bases and J by 7 bases, with 8 bases between. CDR3 length equals 11 residues. The CDR3 coding sequence is TGCAGCGTTACCAGTGGTGAAAAACTGTTTTTT. It is translated as CSVTSGEKLFF.

This clone was counted a few times. This sequence joins TRBV5-1 and TRBJ2-7, with 9 bases identical to TRBD2. The V gene end was trimmed by 0 bases and the J gene end by 3 bases; junction bases not matched to a gene: 4. The CDR3 contains 15 residues. Looked up from germline, CDR1 is SGHRS and CDR2 is YFSETQ. The CDR3 DNA is TGCGCCAGCAGCTTGGATCTAGCGGGGTTCTACGAGCAGTACTTC. It translates to CASSLDLAGFYEQYF.

The chain couples TRBV15 to TRBJ1-3; a weak D match, TRBD1 (5 bases). Trimming left V 3 bases short and J 7 bases short, with 10 bases between. Per the germline V gene, CDR1 is LNHNV and CDR2 is YYDKDF (reference sequence). The CDR3 length is 13 residues. The CDR3 reads CATSRGRGNTIYF. DNA of the CDR3: TGTGCCACCAGCAGGGGGAGGGGTAACACCATATATTTT.

There are a few counts of this clone. The CDR3 loop reads CASSISLTRGLNQPQHF. The DNA for the CDR3 is TGTGCCAGTAGTATTTCACTAACCAGGGGTTTGAATCAGCCCCAGCATTTT. The chain is built from TRBV19 and TRBJ1-5, with D tentatively TRBD1 (6 bases). This CDR3 is built from 17 residues. CDR1 and CDR2 from the germline V gene are LNHDA and SQIVND (reference sequence). Deletions cut 3 bases from V and 4 bases from J, with 19 bases between.

This sequence joins TRBV28 and TRBJ2-1; D uncertain. The CDR3 sequence is 12 residues long. Per germline, CDR1 MDHEN and CDR2 SYDVKM. Trimming pared 5 bases from V and 4 bases from J, leaving 6 bases between. The CDR3 nucleotides are TGTGCCAGCAGTGGCAAGTACAATGAGCAGTTCTTC. Amino acids: CASSGKYNEQFF.

In this sample, this clone turned up a few times. The chain combines TRBV4-1 with TRBJ1-2; D is ambiguous. The CDR3 loop spans 15 amino acids. Trimming removed 1 base at V and 7 bases at J, with 16 bases between. Germline loops: CDR1 MGHRA, CDR2 YSYEKL. The CDR3 region has the DNA TGCGCCAGCAGCCAAGTCATGGTACGTTATGTTGGCTACACCTTC. It encodes CASSQVMVRYVGYTF.

This chain joins TRBV28 and TRBJ2-7, with 13 bases aligning to TRBD2. V shed 6 bases, J shed 2 bases, and the junction held 1 base outside the gene matches. The germline CDR1 and CDR2 sequences are MDHEN and SYDVKM. This CDR3 comprises 14 residues. Written as DNA, the CDR3 is TGTGCCAGCAGCGGGACTAGCGGGACCTACGAGCAGTACTTC. Translated, it gives CASSGTSGTYEQYF.

The chain carries TRBV28 and TRBJ1-1; D ambiguous. The CDR3 loop spans 14 amino acids. V lost 5 bases, J lost 2 bases, and 12 bases lay in between. Germline V lookup: CDR1 MDHEN, CDR2 SYDVKM. CDR3 DNA: TGTGCCAGCAGTGATCCCGGGGTAAACACTGAAGCTTTCTTT. This gives the protein CASSDPGVNTEAFF.

The rearrangement links TRBV15 to TRBJ2-2; D possibly corresponds to TRBD2 (5 bases). The CDR3 has 13 residues. Germline loops: CDR1 LNHNV, CDR2 YYDKDF (reference sequence). V lost 5 bases and J 4 bases, leaving 8 bases between the germline ends. This CDR3 reads CATSLARTGELFF. CDR3 DNA sequence: TGTGCCACCAGCCTAGCACGCACCGGGGAGCTGTTTTTT.

V is TRBV27 and J is TRBJ1-5; TRBD1 is a possible D gene (5 bases). There are 20 residues in the CDR3. V dropped 0 bases and J dropped 0 bases, with 21 bases sitting between them. From germline, CDR1 is MNHEY and CDR2 SMNVEV (reference sequence). The CDR3, as DNA: TGTGCCAGCAGTTTATCTTCGAGGTATATCGTGGACAATAGCAATCAGCCCCAGCATTTT. This encodes CASSLSSRYIVDNSNQPQHF.

V gene TRBV15 combines with J gene TRBJ2-7; 8 nucleotides agree with TRBD2. CDR1 is LNHNV and CDR2 is YYDKDF in the germline V gene (reference sequence). V dropped 8 bases and J dropped 4; count of bases not matched to a gene: 7. This CDR3 region has 13 residues. The CDR3 protein is CATATSENYEQYF. DNA for the CDR3: TGTGCCACCGCGACTAGCGAGAATTACGAGCAGTACTTC.

CDR3 loop: CASSQGLPAQPQHF. In nucleotides, the CDR3 is TGCGCCAGCAGCCAAGGGCTGCCTGCTCAGCCCCAGCATTTT. The chain recombines TRBV4-3 with TRBJ1-5, with D unresolved. This CDR3 is 14 amino acids long. Germline lookup yields CDR1 LGHNA and CDR2 YSLEER. V lost 1 base and J lost 6, with 10 bases in between.

The rearrangement uses TRBV18 and TRBJ1-1, with 8 bases lining up with TRBD1. Germline CDR1 and CDR2: KGHSH and LQKENI. The CDR3 has 14 residues. V was pared by 5 bases and J by 5 bases, with 7 bases of the junction left unmatched. The CDR3 region is CASSSDREGTEAFF. The CDR3 coding sequence is TGTGCCAGCTCATCGGACAGGGAGGGGACTGAAGCTTTCTTT.

The rearrangement uses TRBV27 and TRBJ2-7; 10 bases align to TRBD1. This CDR3 region has 15 residues. CDR1 MNHEY and CDR2 SMNVEV come from the germline V gene (reference sequence). The V segment lost 3 bases and the J segment 3 bases; nucleotides outside the gene matches: 5. CDR3 loop: CASSLRGQGRYEQYF. Here the CDR3 DNA reads TGTGCCAGCAGTTTGCGGGGACAGGGGCGCTACGAGCAGTACTTC.

This chain uses TRBV19 with TRBJ2-7, with 7 bases aligning to TRBD2. CDR1 is LNHDA and CDR2 is SQIVND in the germline V gene (reference sequence). J was trimmed by 1 base and V by 1 base; bases with no gene match: 4. This CDR3 spans 15 amino acids. The CDR3 DNA follows: TGTGCCAGTAGTATAGGGTCTAGCGGTTCCTACGAGCAGTACTTC. This translates into CASSIGSSGSYEQYF.

This chain joins TRBV27 and TRBJ1-5; no firm D call. The V and J ends lost 5 bases and 9 bases respectively, with 14 bases between them. CDR1 and CDR2 from the germline V gene are MNHEY and SMNVEV (reference sequence). CDR3 size: 13 residues. CDR3 bases: TGTGCCAGCAGTCCCCACCGCCCGGGGCCCCAGCATTTT. Translating gives CASSPHRPGPQHF.

The V call is TRBV6-5, the J call TRBJ2-3; the D gene is possibly TRBD1 (5 bases). V was pared by 2 bases and J by 0 bases, with 6 bases between. Per germline, CDR1 MNHEY and CDR2 SVGAGI. The CDR3 extends over 14 amino acids. The CDR3 bases are TGTGCCAGCAGTTACAGGGGAAGCACAGATACGCAGTATTTT. Protein: CASSYRGSTDTQYF.

This chain uses TRBV11-1 with TRBJ2-5, with D hard to call. Between the trimmed V and J ends, which lost 1 base and 7 bases, there was a span of 13 bases. CDR3 length: 14 amino acids. Germline loops: CDR1 SGHAT, CDR2 FQDESV (reference sequence). CDR3 in amino acids: CASSLEGGLTTQYF. In nucleotides, the CDR3 is TGTGCCAGCAGCTTAGAGGGCGGTCTGACGACCCAGTACTTC.

The chain combines TRBV11-1 with TRBJ2-3, with D possibly TRBD2 on 6 matching bases. CDR3 length: 18 amino acids. The ends were cut back, 2 bases at V and 9 bases at J, with 27 bases in the middle. The germline gives CDR1 SGHAT, CDR2 FQDESV (reference sequence). This chain's CDR3 is CASSLYLTRRDSQRTQYF. CDR3 nucleotides: TGTGCCAGCAGCTTATACTTGACACGGCGGGACTCACAGAGAACGCAGTATTTT.

The V call is TRBV10-3, the J call TRBJ1-1; D remains unclear. V was cut by 3 bases and J by 9 bases, with 14 bases left in between. Germline lookup yields CDR1 ENHRY and CDR2 SYGVKD. This CDR3 has 13 amino acids. CDR3 residues: CAISDFGEGQAFF. Here the CDR3 DNA reads TGTGCCATCAGTGACTTTGGGGAGGGCCAAGCTTTCTTT.

The V and J genes are TRBV11-2 and TRBJ1-2, with 7 bases matching TRBD1. Germline CDR1 is SGHAT and CDR2 is FQNNGV. This CDR3 spans 17 amino acids. The J segment lost 3 bases and the V segment lost 5 bases, leaving 15 bases of the junction unmatched. The CDR3 region is CASSPLNPGQTDYGYTF. CDR3 nucleotide sequence: TGTGCCAGCAGCCCACTTAACCCGGGACAGACCGACTATGGCTACACCTTC. Full variable domain (rest looked up from reference TRBV11-2 and TRBJ1-2): EAGVAQSPRYKIIEKRQSVAFWCNPISGHATLYWYQQILGQGPKLLIQFQNNGVVDDSQLPKDRFSAERLKGVDSTLKIQPAKLEDSAVYLCASSPLNPGQTDYGYTFGSGTRLTVV.

This chain links TRBV30 with TRBJ1-4; TRBD1 might be the D (5 bases). There are 13 residues in the CDR3. V dropped 2 bases and J dropped 4 bases, with 8 bases sitting between them. Per germline, CDR1 GTSNPN and CDR2 SVGIG (reference sequence). Here the CDR3 reads CAWSRDFNEKLFF. The CDR3 DNA sequence: TGTGCCTGGAGTCGGGACTTTAATGAAAAACTGTTTTTT. Full variable domain (remainder filled in from reference TRBV30 and TRBJ1-4): SQTIHQWPATLVQPVGSPLSLECTVEGTSNPNLYWYRQAAGRGLQLLFYSVGIGQISSEVPQNLSASRPQDRQFILSSKKLLLSDSGFYLCAWSRDFNEKLFFGSGTQLSVL.

The chain carries TRBV6-5 and TRBJ2-1; D unresolved. The germline CDR1 and CDR2 sequences are MNHEY and SVGAGI. Trimming stripped 5 bases from V and 3 bases from J, with 14 bases between. The CDR3 runs 15 residues. In DNA form, the CDR3 reads TGTGCCAGCAGTCAAGACGTAGTCAACTACAATGAGCAGTTCTTC. Translated: CASSQDVVNYNEQFF.